A single sample is the source of the 11 T cell receptor beta chains below, sequenced in a study of CD8 T cells in cerebrospinal fluid in Alzheimer's disease. After re-calling the 10x single-cell sequencing reads, TCRdb lists one entry per CDR3 protein, DNA absent. The sample data list approximately 480 distinct CDR3 sequences. Sequencing was done on a sample of cerebrospinal fluid. These receptors all stem from a human donor with Parkinson's disease.

This chain uses TRBV30 with TRBJ1-6. The CDR3 is made up of 15 amino acids. Germline CDR1 and CDR2: GTSNPN and SVGIG (reference sequence). This CDR3 is CAWSGGTFSNSPLHF.

J is TRBJ2-1 and V is TRBV9; the D call from TCRdb, TRBD1, cannot be confirmed without DNA. The germline V gene has CDR1 SGDLS and CDR2 YYNGEE. The CDR3 extends over 15 amino acids. The CDR3 reads CASSVEGQGGNEQFF.

Judged by frequency, this clonotype is medium-sized. The chain recombines TRBV12-3 or TRBV12-4 with TRBJ1-1; TCRdb reports TRBD1, a call that lacks DNA to check it against. The CDR3 length is 14 residues. CDR3: CASSLGQGITEAFF.

This clonotype ranks as medium-sized in terms of frequency. The chain links TRBV6-5 to TRBJ2-7; TCRdb calls TRBD1, which cannot be checked without DNA. The CDR3 runs to 15 residues. Germline assignment: CDR1 MNHEY and CDR2 SVGAGI. This CDR3 reads CASKRGGGNTYEQYF.

This clonotype is called medium-sized based on its frequency. The chain is built from TRBV12-3 or TRBV12-4 and TRBJ2-1; as DNA is missing, the TRBD2 call by TCRdb cannot be tested. The CDR3 is 15 amino acids. The CDR3 spells CASSPLAGGFGEQFF.

This clonotype shows up as large by frequency. This chain links TRBV4-1 with TRBJ1-1; TCRdb's D gene call, TRBD1, goes unchecked for lack of DNA. Per germline, CDR1 MGHRA and CDR2 YSYEKL. The CDR3 has 15 residues. This CDR3 is CASSFQGALNTEAFF.

This clonotype ranks as medium-sized (0.01 to 0.1%) in terms of frequency. This chain connects TRBV6-2 or TRBV6-3 to TRBJ2-3. Germline-derived CDR1 and CDR2 are MNHEY and SVGEGT. The CDR3 covers 13 residues. The CDR3: CASTETSAYTQYF.

Judged by frequency, this clonotype is hyperexpanded (1% or more). V and J are TRBV20-1 and TRBJ2-5; TCRdb indicates TRBD1, and absent DNA this call remains unverified. The germline CDR1 and CDR2 sequences are DFQATT and SNEGSKA (reference sequence). The CDR3 length is 14 residues. CDR3 region: CSARDEGHQETQYF.

The chain is built from TRBV6-5 and TRBJ1-2; no DNA is available, so the TRBD1 call from TCRdb remains unchecked. The length of the CDR3 is 15 residues. CDR1 is MNHEY, CDR2 SVGAGI, per germline. The CDR3 sequence is CASSPGQGAPWGYTF.

This clonotype is labeled large based on frequency. V and J are TRBV6-5 and TRBJ2-5. Per germline, CDR1 MNHEY and CDR2 SVGAGI. This CDR3 region has 13 residues. This CDR3 is CASSYRQKETQYF.

By frequency, this clonotype registers medium-sized. V is TRBV6-1 and J is TRBJ1-5; TCRdb designates TRBD1, a call that cannot be tested without DNA. Germline values: CDR1 MNHNS, CDR2 SASEGT. CDR3 length: 14 residues. The chain's CDR3 is CASSEAGGGQPQHF.